This entry concerns a single T cell receptor (beta chain). The sample originates from a study of blood T cell repertoires in COVID-19. Study at large: T cells, B-cell-depleted T cells, or PBMCs provided the cDNA or gDNA that served as material.

Per the authors' pipeline: Estimation of nucleated cell counts relied on the amplification of reference gene primers. Repertoires were generated with immunoSEQ multiplex PCR, while TCRdb's copy carries only in-frame clones and drops some. The V and J calls and clone size were taken over from that table, and D and trimming were inferred from the DNA. The sample has about 350,000 clones, roughly 90% seen once; the top ten hold under 1.2%. The CDR3 sequence is 14 residues long. Germline CDR1 is MNHEY and CDR2 is SVGAGI. Trimming took off 7 bases at V and 1 base at J, with 13 bases between the two ends. All enrollees were roughly 18 to 89 years old and from 24 US areas.

The chain recombines TRBV6-5 with TRBJ1-1, with D possibly matching TRBD1 (5 bases). Specimen: PBMCs or T cells enriched from blood (not recorded which). The receptor was derived from a woman in her twenties or thirties who had been exposed to COVID-19. CDR3 in DNA: TGTGCCAGCACCGACAGTAACAGGAACACTGAAGCTTTCTTT. It encodes CASTDSNRNTEAFF.